This T cell receptor beta chain emerged from a study of blood T cells in healthy people across ages. The second PCR ran about 6 to 11 cycles with a sample-barcoded 5' primer and J-beta primers. TCRdb reanalysed the 5' RACE reads using MiXCR and keeps one entry per CDR3 protein. The table includes hundreds of thousands of distinct CDR3 sequences, 25% to 35% detected once. Germline assignment: CDR1 SGDLS and CDR2 YYNGEE. This CDR3 has 14 amino acids. Trimming removed 3 bases from V and 5 bases from J; junction bases left unmatched: 7. The chain carries TRBV9 and TRBJ1-1; 7 nucleotides line up with TRBD1. The sequencing sample was made of blood. The receptor's source is a woman of 80 years or more in good health. CDR3 sequence: CASSATGARTEAFF. The CDR3 nucleotides are TGTGCCAGCAGCGCTACAGGGGCAAGAACTGAAGCTTTCTTT.